The 24 T cell receptor beta chains in this list originate from one sample, sequenced in a study of control samples from healthy donors and cancer patients. This table comes from immunoSEQ multiplex PCR, and its TCRdb copy is limited to in-frame clones, with some not included. This sample has about 150,000 clones, with over 90% found just once. Specimen: PBMCs. These receptor sequences come from a man in his 60s with colorectal cancer.

The chain uses TRBV7-8 and TRBJ2-7, with D possibly TRBD2 on 6 matching bases. CDR3 size: 18 residues. From germline, CDR1 is SGHVS and CDR2 FQNEAQ. V gave up 6 bases and J gave up 5 bases, with 29 bases separating them. The CDR3 loop is CASSLGMRGSFFLNEQYF. DNA of the CDR3: TGTGCCAGCAGTCTGGGGATGCGGGGCTCCTTCTTTCTAAACGAGCAGTACTTC.

V usage is TRBV19 and J usage is TRBJ2-6, with D possibly matching TRBD1 (5 bases). This CDR3 contains 15 residues. The V gene lost 5 bases and the J gene lost 0 bases, with 8 bases spanning the gap. Germline values: CDR1 LNHDA, CDR2 SQIVND (reference sequence). CDR3 sequence: CASSRQGSGANVLTF. DNA for the CDR3: TGTGCCAGTAGTCGTCAGGGCTCTGGGGCCAACGTCCTGACTTTC.

The CDR3 DNA is TGTGCCAGCAGGGCTAGCGGGAACACCGGGGAGCTGTTTTTT. Its translation: CASRASGNTGELFF. The chain is built from TRBV7-9 and TRBJ2-2; 7 positions agree with TRBD2. V gave up 6 bases and J gave up 1 base; unmatched junction bases: 2. The CDR3 loop spans 14 amino acids. Per germline, CDR1 SEHNR and CDR2 FQNEAQ (reference sequence).

For the CDR3, the DNA is TGTGCCAGCAGTTTCACCACCGCAGGGGTCTATGGCTACACCTTC. Its translation is CASSFTTAGVYGYTF. The chain employs TRBV28 and TRBJ1-2; D is possibly TRBD1 (6 bases). The CDR3 extends over 15 amino acids. V was pared by 3 bases and J by 4 bases, with 15 bases between. Germline V CDR1 and CDR2: MDHEN, SYDVKM.

The V call is TRBV28, the J call TRBJ2-1, with 9 nucleotides matching TRBD1. The CDR3 spans 15 residues. After removal of 8 bases from V and 7 bases from J, the junction contained 12 bases not matched to a gene. The germline V gene encodes CDR1 MDHEN and CDR2 SYDVKM. The CDR3 DNA reads TGTGCCAGCGGACCACATCGGACAGGGGCTAATGAGCAGTTCTTC. Protein sequence: CASGPHRTGANEQFF.

J is TRBJ2-6 and V is TRBV5-1; D possibly corresponds to TRBD1 (5 bases). Germline-derived CDR1 and CDR2 are SGHRS and YFSETQ. The V end was cut by 0 bases, the J end by 0 bases, with 7 bases between. This CDR3 spans 16 amino acids. CDR3 DNA sequence: TGCGCCAGCAGCTTGGTACAGGCCTCTGGGGCCAACGTCCTGACTTTC. As protein: CASSLVQASGANVLTF.

A single count supports this clone. V is TRBV5-1 and J is TRBJ2-2; D might be TRBD1 (5 bases). The V end lost 4 bases, the J end lost 4 bases, and 17 bases lay between the germline ends. Germline CDR1 reads SGHRS; CDR2 reads YFSETQ. There are 16 residues in the CDR3. The CDR3 sequence is CASSLQGVVGTGELFF. In DNA, the CDR3 is TGCGCCAGCAGCCTGCAGGGTGTTGTGGGCACCGGGGAGCTGTTTTTT.

The chain employs TRBV5-1 and TRBJ1-1; D gene uncertain. CDR1 is SGHRS, CDR2 YFSETQ, per germline. The CDR3 runs to 15 residues. The V end was cut by 1 base, the J end by 3 bases, with 13 bases between. The CDR3 DNA sequence: TGCGCCAGCAGCTTGAACCGCGGGAGGGACACTGAAGCTTTCTTT. Its translation: CASSLNRGRDTEAFF.

The chain combines TRBV29-1 with TRBJ1-1; D remains unclear. Germline lookup yields CDR1 SQVTM and CDR2 ANQGSEA. This CDR3 is 12 amino acids long. The V and J ends lost 7 bases and 1 base respectively, with 10 bases between them. Here the CDR3 reads CSAQRPNTEAFF. CDR3 sequence (DNA): TGCAGCGCACAGAGACCGAACACTGAAGCTTTCTTT.

The chain recombines TRBV6-5 with TRBJ1-2; D is ambiguous. Germline assignment: CDR1 MNHEY and CDR2 SVGAGI. The CDR3 is made up of 14 amino acids. V was clipped by 6 bases and J by 5 bases, with 16 bases between them. The CDR3 sequence is CASSQSLLFYGYTF. The CDR3 bases are TGTGCCAGCAGCCAAAGCCTTCTTTTTTATGGCTACACCTTC.

The J gene is TRBJ2-7, the V gene TRBV27; D not resolved. Germline V gene lookup returns CDR1 MNHEY and CDR2 SMNVEV (reference sequence). V was cut by 7 bases and J by 5 bases, with 12 bases left in between. The CDR3 spans 12 residues. As DNA, the CDR3 is TGTGCCAGCACCGGATCCCTCCACGAGCAGTACTTC. As protein: CASTGSLHEQYF.

The V and J genes are TRBV27 and TRBJ1-1, with a tentative D call TRBD1 (6 bases). From germline, CDR1 is MNHEY and CDR2 SMNVEV (reference sequence). Trimming left V 5 bases short and J 4 bases short, with 8 bases between. The CDR3 spans 12 residues. CDR3 in DNA: TGTGCCAGCAGTACAGGGTCCACTGAAGCTTTCTTT. Protein: CASSTGSTEAFF.

The chain is built from TRBV6-2 or TRBV6-3 and TRBJ1-2; possible D gene TRBD1, 5 bases. Trimming took off 6 bases at V and 8 bases at J, with 13 bases between the two ends. Germline V gene data show CDR1 as MNHEY and CDR2 as SVGEGT. The CDR3 contains 12 residues. The CDR3 region has the DNA TGTGCCAGCAGCCCTTTGGGGCAAGGCTACACCTTC. The encoded protein is CASSPLGQGYTF.

This sequence joins TRBV3-1 (or the pseudogene TRBV3-2) and TRBJ1-5, with D hard to call. Germline CDR1 reads LGHDT; CDR2 reads YNNKEL (reference sequence). CDR3 length: 16 residues. Trimming pared 1 base from V and 2 bases from J, leaving 12 bases between. CDR3: CASSQGAVWGNQPQHF. The CDR3 coding sequence is TGTGCCAGCAGCCAAGGGGCCGTATGGGGCAATCAGCCCCAGCATTTT.

This sequence joins TRBV12-3 or TRBV12-4 and TRBJ2-7; D ambiguous. V lost 3 bases and J lost 3, with 6 bases in between. The CDR3 contains 12 residues. CDR3 sequence reads: CASSLVIYEQYF. DNA for the CDR3: TGTGCCAGCAGTTTGGTCATCTACGAGCAGTACTTC.

The V call is TRBV6-5, the J call TRBJ1-2, with TRBD1 identical over 8 bases. V lost 0 bases to trimming and J lost 8 bases; unmatched junction nucleotides: 8. The CDR3 sequence is 15 residues long. The germline V gene has CDR1 MNHEY and CDR2 SVGAGI. The CDR3 DNA sequence: TGTGCCAGCAGTTACTCGAGGGACAGGTTCAAGGGCTACACCTTC. It specifies CASSYSRDRFKGYTF.

This chain connects TRBV19 to TRBJ1-6; D is unresolved. The CDR3 extends over 14 amino acids. Trimming cost V 8 bases and J 4 bases, with 12 bases left between them. CDR1 is LNHDA, CDR2 SQIVND, per germline (reference sequence). CDR3 sequence: CASQGPPYNSPLHF. The CDR3 DNA sequence: TGTGCCAGTCAAGGTCCACCATATAATTCACCCCTCCACTTT.

J is TRBJ1-2 and V is TRBV27; 7 positions agree with TRBD1. Germline assignment: CDR1 MNHEY and CDR2 SMNVEV (reference sequence). V was clipped by 3 bases and J by 10 bases; unmatched bases: 8. This CDR3 has 13 residues. The DNA for the CDR3 is TGTGCCAGCAGTTTTGGACAGGCCAACGACTACACCTTC. Translating gives CASSFGQANDYTF.

The V gene is TRBV10-3, the J gene TRBJ2-7, with TRBD1 matching 8 bases. The CDR3 contains 12 residues. The junction had 3 bases not matched to a gene; V was cut back by 6 bases and J by 5 bases. Germline V lookup: CDR1 ENHRY, CDR2 SYGVKD. The CDR3 loop reads CAIRDRENEQYF. The CDR3 DNA reads TGTGCCATCAGGGACAGGGAGAACGAGCAGTACTTC.

This rearrangement joins TRBV24-1 to TRBJ1-2, with D possibly matching TRBD1 (6 bases). Germline V lookup: CDR1 KGHDR, CDR2 SFDVKD. V lost 3 bases to trimming and J lost 3 bases, with 10 bases between them. The CDR3 is made up of 14 amino acids. CDR3 sequence (DNA): TGTGCCACCAGTGATCCAGGGGAGGACTATGGCTACACCTTC. Amino acids: CATSDPGEDYGYTF.

The gene calls are TRBV19 and TRBJ1-3; D remains unclear. V shed 1 base and J shed 0 bases, with 7 bases lying between them. This CDR3 comprises 15 residues. Germline V gives CDR1 LNHDA, CDR2 SQIVND (reference sequence). The CDR3 spells CASSIATVSGNTIYF. DNA for the CDR3: TGTGCCAGTAGTATAGCGACCGTCTCTGGAAACACCATATATTTT.

A remark on this clone: Other nucleotide sequences in the sample specify the same CDR3. The genes are TRBV6-1 and TRBJ1-2, with D possibly being TRBD1 (5 bases). Between the trimmed V and J ends, which lost 0 bases and 4 bases, there was a span of 9 bases. Germline V gene data show CDR1 as MNHNS and CDR2 as SASEGT. The CDR3 covers 14 residues. The CDR3: CASSEAGEIYGYTF. The CDR3, as DNA: TGTGCCAGCAGTGAAGCGGGGGAGATCTATGGCTACACCTTC.

The chain joins TRBV19 to TRBJ1-2; TRBD1 matches at 12 bases. The J segment lost 4 bases and the V segment lost 5 bases, leaving 8 bases of the junction unmatched. There are 16 residues in the CDR3. Germline V CDR1 and CDR2: LNHDA, SQIVND (reference sequence). The CDR3 protein is CASSPSGTGGFYGYTF. CDR3 in DNA: TGTGCCAGTAGTCCCTCTGGGACAGGGGGCTTCTATGGCTACACCTTC.

The chain uses TRBV20-1 and TRBJ2-5; 10 bases align to TRBD1. The CDR3 has 11 residues. V lost 5 bases, J lost 6 bases, and 0 bases stayed unmatched. Germline V gene lookup returns CDR1 DFQATT and CDR2 SNEGSKA (reference sequence). DNA of the CDR3: TGCAGTGCTGACAGGGGGCAGACCCAGTACTTC. Translating gives CSADRGQTQYF.